Below, 9 T cell receptor beta chains from the same sample are listed, as sequenced in a study of blood T cell repertoires in COVID-19. The table came from immunoSEQ multiplex PCR; TCRdb's copy has only in-frame clones and leaves some out. The data show nearly 300,000 clones, roughly 83% seen once. The sequencing sample was made of peripheral blood. The receptor set was obtained from a human donor with COVID-19, enrolled during active disease. The donor label of this sample is uncertain.

CDR3 DNA: TGTGCCAGCAGCCCACCAGGAAACACTGAAGCTTTCTTT. Protein product: CASSPPGNTEAFF. The chain combines TRBV9 with TRBJ1-1; D remains ambiguous. Per germline, CDR1 SGDLS and CDR2 YYNGEE. The CDR3 has 13 residues. Trimming shortened V by 4 bases and J by 2 bases, and 9 bases separated the two germline ends.

This chain uses TRBV2 with TRBJ1-1, with unresolved D. Per the germline V gene, CDR1 is SNHLY and CDR2 is FYNNEI. The CDR3 is 13 amino acids. V was cut by 3 bases and J by 5 bases, with 10 bases left in between. CDR3 bases: TGTGCCAGCAGTGACGGGGATGAGACTGAAGCTTTCTTT. Amino acids: CASSDGDETEAFF. The variable domain in full, completed from reference TRBV2 and TRBJ1-1, reads EPEVTQTPSHQVTQMGQEVILRCVPISNHLYFYWYRQILGQKVEFLVSFYNNEISEKSEIFDDQFSVERPDGSNFTLKIRSTKLEDSAMYFCASSDGDETEAFFGQGTRLTVV.

This clone occurred once. This chain connects TRBV7-2 to TRBJ2-3; 8 nucleotides align to TRBD2. There are 15 residues in the CDR3. The J segment lost 0 bases and the V segment lost 9 bases, leaving 8 bases of the junction unmatched. Looked up from germline, CDR1 is SGHTA and CDR2 is FQGNSA. Written as DNA, the CDR3 is TGTGCCAGTAAAACGGGGGGGATCAGCACAGATACGCAGTATTTT. This codes for CASKTGGISTDTQYF.

This clone was seen a few times. V is TRBV28 and J is TRBJ1-1, with D tentatively TRBD1 (5 bases). Germline V lookup: CDR1 MDHEN, CDR2 SYDVKM. There are 14 residues in the CDR3. V dropped 6 bases and J dropped 3 bases, with 14 bases sitting between them. CDR3 sequence (DNA): TGTGCCAGCAGGACCCCGGCGGGGGACACTGAAGCTTTCTTT. Protein sequence: CASRTPAGDTEAFF.

The chain uses TRBV30 and TRBJ2-2; 9 bases fit TRBD2. V lost 2 bases to trimming and J lost 0 bases; unmatched junction nucleotides: 10. This CDR3 spans 18 amino acids. Per the germline V gene, CDR1 is GTSNPN and CDR2 is SVGIG (reference sequence). CDR3 region: CAWSPRWSGRTNTGELFF. In DNA, the CDR3 is TGTGCCTGGAGTCCCCGGTGGAGCGGGAGGACGAACACCGGGGAGCTGTTTTTT.

In its sample, this clone was seen once. The J gene is TRBJ2-7, the V gene TRBV7-8, with D perhaps matching TRBD2 (6 bases). Germline V lookup: CDR1 SGHVS, CDR2 FQNEAQ. There are 16 residues in the CDR3. Trimming took 5 bases from V and 9 from J, leaving 26 bases between them. CDR3 nucleotides: TGTGCCAGCAGCCCCGCATTTGGCGGGAACTCCCAGGGGCAGTACTTC. Its protein product is CASSPAFGGNSQGQYF.

The V call is TRBV28, the J call TRBJ2-2; D is ambiguous. CDR1 MDHEN and CDR2 SYDVKM come from the germline V gene. Trimming shortened V by 3 bases and J by 4 bases, and 6 bases separated the two germline ends. This CDR3 is built from 13 residues. For the CDR3, the DNA is TGTGCCAGCAGTTTTCGGTCCACCGGGGAGCTGTTTTTT. Encoded protein: CASSFRSTGELFF.

The chain carries TRBV7-2 and TRBJ1-5; 7 nucleotides align to TRBD1. The junction had 5 bases not matched to a gene; V was cut back by 5 bases and J by 4 bases. Germline CDR1 reads SGHTA; CDR2 reads FQGNSA. CDR3 length: 14 amino acids. CDR3 sequence: CASSMGQLNQPQHF. DNA of the CDR3: TGTGCCAGCAGCATGGGACAGTTAAATCAGCCCCAGCATTTT.

This chain joins TRBV19 and TRBJ2-1; D may be TRBD1 (6 bases). Germline assignment: CDR1 LNHDA and CDR2 SQIVND (reference sequence). The CDR3 runs 17 residues. V lost 10 bases and J lost 1, with 23 bases in between. This CDR3 reads CATNINRGQGSYNEQFF. The CDR3 nucleotides are TGTGCCACCAACATCAACCGGGGTCAGGGGTCCTACAATGAGCAGTTCTTC.